This T cell receptor (beta chain) was sequenced in a study of T cells expressing NK-cell markers. Study information: All TCR beta repertoires analysed originated from sorted CD3+CD56+NKG2C+, CD3+CD56+NKG2C- and CD3+CD56-NKG2C+ T cells. Eight donors were sequenced, of whom seven were HCMV-seropositive, while the remaining one was HCMV-seronegative. Study results and caveats: The study found dominant NKG2C+ clonotypes at roughly 1.0-7.5% of CD8+ T cells in 5 or 6 donors.

TCRdb reanalyzed the 5' RACE reads, giving one entry per CDR3 protein sequence and no DNA. The sample includes roughly 420,000 distinct CDR3 sequences. Concerning this clonotype: Its antigen remains unidentified.

The germline V gene encodes CDR1 SGDLS and CDR2 YYNGEE. The CDR3 loop spans 14 amino acids. Material: blood T cells: a sorted CD56 or NKG2C T cell subset, CD4+ or CD8+ T cells, or bulk PBMC T cells (not recorded which). This chain connects TRBV9 to TRBJ2-3. The sequence came from a woman aged 18 to 75 in good health. The CDR3 sequence: CASSVEGGPDTQYF.